The 7 T cell receptor beta chains below all came from one sample that was sequenced in a study of somatic mutations in cytotoxic T cells in rheumatoid arthritis. Method: immunoSEQ multiplex PCR; TCRdb's copy keeps in-frame clones and lacks some. The data hold about 19,000 clones, with roughly four fifths observed a single time. Sequencing input: CD8+ T cells sorted from blood. These receptors originate from an adult with rheumatoid arthritis.

The chain carries TRBV4-3 and TRBJ2-1, with D possibly called TRBD1 or TRBD2 (6 bases each). CDR3 length equals 16 residues. The germline V and J ends were trimmed by 0 bases and 2 bases, with 11 bases remaining between them. Germline CDR1 LGHNA, CDR2 YSLEER. The CDR3: CASSQDWRGAYNEQFF. In DNA form, the CDR3 reads TGCGCCAGCAGCCAAGATTGGAGGGGGGCCTACAATGAGCAGTTCTTC.

The chain uses TRBV9 and TRBJ1-1; D uncertain. V lost 4 bases and J 5 bases, leaving 12 bases between the germline ends. This CDR3 contains 13 residues. The germline V gene has CDR1 SGDLS and CDR2 YYNGEE. The CDR3 DNA reads as TGTGCCAGCAGCCCCCCCCGGGAAACTGAAGCTTTCTTT. It translates to CASSPPRETEAFF.

V usage is TRBV14 and J usage is TRBJ2-7; D possibly uses TRBD1 or TRBD2 (6 bases each). Germline CDR1 and CDR2: SGHDN and FVKESK. Trimming took 3 bases from V and 6 from J, leaving 15 bases between them. This CDR3 contains 14 residues. The CDR3 sequence is CASSQGVGGGEQYF. CDR3 nucleotides: TGTGCCAGCAGCCAGGGCGTAGGGGGAGGCGAGCAGTACTTC.

This clone turned up a few times. This chain links TRBV7-3 with TRBJ1-3; D unclear. Trimming cost V 5 bases and J 0 bases, with 11 bases left between them. This CDR3 has 15 residues. Per the germline V gene, CDR1 is SGHTA and CDR2 is FQGTGA. CDR3 DNA: TGTGCCAGCAGCACGGACGGAAGCTCTGGAAACACCATATATTTT. Translation gives CASSTDGSSGNTIYF.

The chain couples TRBV27 to TRBJ2-7; perhaps TRBD1 as D (5 bases). Germline V gene sequence: CDR1 MNHEY, CDR2 SMNVEV (reference sequence). The CDR3 totals 13 residues. Trimming stripped 5 bases from V and 2 bases from J, with 10 bases between. Here the CDR3 DNA reads TGTGCCAGCAGTCCGACAGCGACCTACGAGCAGTACTTC. Translation: CASSPTATYEQYF.

The chain has TRBV7-9 and TRBJ2-7; D uncertain. The CDR3 length is 11 residues. With 6 bases removed from V and 6 bases from J, the gap between germline ends came to 9 bases. Germline V lookup: CDR1 SEHNR, CDR2 FQNEAQ (reference sequence). The CDR3 coding sequence is TGTGCCAGCAGAACCGCGTCCGAGCAGTACTTC. It is translated as CASRTASEQYF.

V is TRBV11-2 and J is TRBJ2-5; D is perhaps TRBD1 (5 bases). From germline, CDR1 is SGHAT and CDR2 FQNNGV. V was pared by 5 bases and J by 1 base, with 8 bases between. This CDR3 is built from 13 residues. In DNA form, the CDR3 reads TGTGCCAGCAGCCCGGACACCCAAGAGACCCAGTACTTC. It codes for CASSPDTQETQYF. Full variable domain (rest looked up from reference TRBV11-2 and TRBJ2-5): EAGVAQSPRYKIIEKRQSVAFWCNPISGHATLYWYQQILGQGPKLLIQFQNNGVVDDSQLPKDRFSAERLKGVDSTLKIQPAKLEDSAVYLCASSPDTQETQYFGPGTRLLVL.